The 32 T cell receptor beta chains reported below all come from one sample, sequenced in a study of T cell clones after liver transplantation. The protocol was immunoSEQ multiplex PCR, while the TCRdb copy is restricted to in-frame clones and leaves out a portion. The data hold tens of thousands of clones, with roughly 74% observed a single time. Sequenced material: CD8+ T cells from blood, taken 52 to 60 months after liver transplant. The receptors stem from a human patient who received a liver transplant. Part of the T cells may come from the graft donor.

The CDR3 loop reads CASSLGGINNEQFF. The CDR3 DNA reads TGCGCCAGCAGCTTGGGGGGGATCAACAATGAGCAGTTCTTC. The V gene is TRBV5-1, the J gene TRBJ2-1, with D possibly called TRBD1 or TRBD2 (5 bases each). Trimming pared 0 bases from V and 5 bases from J, leaving 9 bases between. This CDR3 comprises 14 residues. Germline CDR1 SGHRS, CDR2 YFSETQ. The full variable domain, its missing parts supplied by reference TRBV5-1 and TRBJ2-1, is KAGVTQTPRYLIKTRGQQVTLSCSPISGHRSVSWYQQTPGQGLQFLFEYFSETQRNKGNFPGRFSGRQFSNSRSEMNVSTLELGDSALYLCASSLGGINNEQFFGPGTRLTVL.

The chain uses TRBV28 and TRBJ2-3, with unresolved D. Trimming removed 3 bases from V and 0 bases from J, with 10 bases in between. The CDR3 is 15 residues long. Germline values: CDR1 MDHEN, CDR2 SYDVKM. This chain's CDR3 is CASSLLSVSTDTQYF. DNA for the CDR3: TGTGCCAGCAGTTTGCTAAGTGTTAGCACAGATACGCAGTATTTT.

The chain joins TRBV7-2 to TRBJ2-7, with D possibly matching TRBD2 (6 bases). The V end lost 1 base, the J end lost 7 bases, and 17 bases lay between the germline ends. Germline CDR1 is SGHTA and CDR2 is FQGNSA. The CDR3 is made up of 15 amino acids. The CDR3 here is CASSLVSAGNEEQYF. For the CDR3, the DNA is TGTGCCAGCAGCTTAGTTTCGGCGGGGAATGAGGAGCAGTACTTC.

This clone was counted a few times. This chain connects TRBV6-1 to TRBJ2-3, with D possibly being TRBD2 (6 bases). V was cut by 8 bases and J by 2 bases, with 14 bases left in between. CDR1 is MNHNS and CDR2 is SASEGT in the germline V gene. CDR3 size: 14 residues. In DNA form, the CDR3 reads TGTGCCAGCGCGAGGAGGGCTCACACAGATACGCAGTATTTT. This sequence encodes CASARRAHTDTQYF.

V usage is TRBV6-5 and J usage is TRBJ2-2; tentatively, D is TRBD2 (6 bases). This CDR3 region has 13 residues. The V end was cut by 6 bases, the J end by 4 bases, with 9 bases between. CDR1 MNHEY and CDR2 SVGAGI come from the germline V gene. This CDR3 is CASRGLSTGELFF. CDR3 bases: TGTGCCAGCAGGGGACTTTCCACCGGGGAGCTGTTTTTT.

The CDR3 coding sequence is TGTGCCAGCAGCTTTAGCGGCCATGAGCAGTTCTTC. It codes for CASSFSGHEQFF. This rearrangement joins TRBV11-2 to TRBJ2-1; D may be TRBD2 (6 bases). The ends were cut back, 3 bases at V and 8 bases at J, with 8 bases in the middle. CDR3 length: 12 residues. Germline V gives CDR1 SGHAT, CDR2 FQNNGV.

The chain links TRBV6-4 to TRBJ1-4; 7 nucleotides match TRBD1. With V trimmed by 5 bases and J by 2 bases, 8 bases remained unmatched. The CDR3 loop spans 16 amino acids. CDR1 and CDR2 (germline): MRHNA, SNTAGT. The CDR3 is CASSSRQGGTNEKLFF. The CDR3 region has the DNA TGTGCCAGCAGTTCTAGACAGGGAGGTACTAATGAAAAACTGTTTTTT.

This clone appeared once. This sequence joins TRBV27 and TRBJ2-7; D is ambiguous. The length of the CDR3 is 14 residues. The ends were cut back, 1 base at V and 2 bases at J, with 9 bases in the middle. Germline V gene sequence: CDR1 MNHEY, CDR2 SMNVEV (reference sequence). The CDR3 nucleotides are TGTGCCAGCAGTTTATTGGCCGAAACCTACGAGCAGTACTTC. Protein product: CASSLLAETYEQYF.

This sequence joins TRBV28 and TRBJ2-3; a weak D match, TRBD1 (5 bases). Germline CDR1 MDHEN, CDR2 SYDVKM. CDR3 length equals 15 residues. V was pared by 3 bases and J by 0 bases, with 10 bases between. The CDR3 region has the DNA TGTGCCAGCAGTTTGCAGGGCTCTAGCACAGATACGCAGTATTTT. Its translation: CASSLQGSSTDTQYF.

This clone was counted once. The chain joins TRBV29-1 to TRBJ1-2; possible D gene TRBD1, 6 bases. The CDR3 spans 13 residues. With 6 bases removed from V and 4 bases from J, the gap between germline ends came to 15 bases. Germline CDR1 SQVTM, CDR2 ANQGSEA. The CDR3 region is CSVRTDTFYGYTF. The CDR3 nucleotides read TGCAGCGTGAGGACAGACACTTTCTATGGCTACACCTTC.

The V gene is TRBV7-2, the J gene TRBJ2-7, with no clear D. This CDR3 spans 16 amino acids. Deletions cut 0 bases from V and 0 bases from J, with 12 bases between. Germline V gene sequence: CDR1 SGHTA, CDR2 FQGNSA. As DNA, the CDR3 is TGTGCCAGCAGCTTAGCGCGGACCACCAGCTCCTACGAGCAGTACTTC. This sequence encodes CASSLARTTSSYEQYF.

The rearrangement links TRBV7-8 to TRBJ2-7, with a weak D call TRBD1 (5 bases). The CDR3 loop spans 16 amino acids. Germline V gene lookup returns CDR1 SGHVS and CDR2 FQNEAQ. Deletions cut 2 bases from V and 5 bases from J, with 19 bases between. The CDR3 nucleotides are TGTGCCAGCAGCTTAAGCCGGGCAGGGTGGTATGACGAGCAGTACTTC. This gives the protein CASSLSRAGWYDEQYF.

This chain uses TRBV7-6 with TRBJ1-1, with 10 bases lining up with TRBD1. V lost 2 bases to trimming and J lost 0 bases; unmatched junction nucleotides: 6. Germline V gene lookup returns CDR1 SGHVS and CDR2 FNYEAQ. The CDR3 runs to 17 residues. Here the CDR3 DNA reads TGTGCCAGCAGCTTACCCGGACAGGGGGATCTGAACACTGAAGCTTTCTTT. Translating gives CASSLPGQGDLNTEAFF.

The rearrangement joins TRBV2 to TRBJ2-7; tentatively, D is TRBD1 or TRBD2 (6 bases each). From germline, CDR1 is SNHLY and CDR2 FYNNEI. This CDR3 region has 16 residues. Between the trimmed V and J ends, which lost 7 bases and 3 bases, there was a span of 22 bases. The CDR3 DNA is TGTGCCAGCATGGAGGGGGATAGTCGGTTGAGCTACGAGCAGTACTTC. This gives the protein CASMEGDSRLSYEQYF.

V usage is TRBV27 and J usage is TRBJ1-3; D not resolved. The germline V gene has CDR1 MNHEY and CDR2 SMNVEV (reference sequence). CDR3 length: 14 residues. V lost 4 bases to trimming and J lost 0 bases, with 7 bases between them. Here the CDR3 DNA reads TGTGCCAGCAGTTCGGTTGGCTCTGGAAACACCATATATTTT. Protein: CASSSVGSGNTIYF.

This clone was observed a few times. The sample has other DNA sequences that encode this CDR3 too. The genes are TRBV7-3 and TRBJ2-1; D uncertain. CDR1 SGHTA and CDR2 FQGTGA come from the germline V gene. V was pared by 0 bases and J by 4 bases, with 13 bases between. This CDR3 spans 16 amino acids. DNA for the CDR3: TGTGCCAGCAGCTTAACTGGCGGAAAGTCGTACAATGAGCAGTTCTTC. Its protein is CASSLTGGKSYNEQFF.

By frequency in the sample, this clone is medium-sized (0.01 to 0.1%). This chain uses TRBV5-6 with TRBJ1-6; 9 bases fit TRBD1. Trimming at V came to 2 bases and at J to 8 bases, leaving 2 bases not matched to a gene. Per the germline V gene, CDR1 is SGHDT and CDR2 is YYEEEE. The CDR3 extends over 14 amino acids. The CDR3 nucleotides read TGTGCCAGCAGCTTAGGGACAGGGCATTCACCCCTCCACTTT. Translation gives CASSLGTGHSPLHF.

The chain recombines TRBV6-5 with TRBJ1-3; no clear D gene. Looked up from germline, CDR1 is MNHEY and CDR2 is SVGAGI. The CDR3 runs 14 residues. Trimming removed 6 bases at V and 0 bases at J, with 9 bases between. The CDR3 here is CASSGVNSGNTIYF. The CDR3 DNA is TGTGCCAGCAGCGGGGTCAACTCTGGAAACACCATATATTTT.

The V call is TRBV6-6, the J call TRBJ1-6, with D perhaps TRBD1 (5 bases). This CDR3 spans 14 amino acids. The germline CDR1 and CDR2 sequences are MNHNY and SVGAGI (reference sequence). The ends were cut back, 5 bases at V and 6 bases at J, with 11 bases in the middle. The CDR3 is CASSQHGGNSPLHF. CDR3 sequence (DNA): TGTGCCAGCAGTCAACACGGGGGTAATTCACCCCTCCACTTT.

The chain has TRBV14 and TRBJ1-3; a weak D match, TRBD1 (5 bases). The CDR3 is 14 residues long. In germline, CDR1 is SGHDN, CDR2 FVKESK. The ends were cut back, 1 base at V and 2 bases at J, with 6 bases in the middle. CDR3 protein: CASSQAGTGNTIYF. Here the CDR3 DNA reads TGTGCCAGCAGCCAAGCAGGGACTGGAAACACCATATATTTT.

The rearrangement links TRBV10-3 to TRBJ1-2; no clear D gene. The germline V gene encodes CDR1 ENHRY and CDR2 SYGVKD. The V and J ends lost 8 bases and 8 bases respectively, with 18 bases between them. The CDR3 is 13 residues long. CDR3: CAILGQASEGYTF. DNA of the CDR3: TGTGCCATCCTAGGGCAGGCGTCCGAGGGCTACACCTTC.

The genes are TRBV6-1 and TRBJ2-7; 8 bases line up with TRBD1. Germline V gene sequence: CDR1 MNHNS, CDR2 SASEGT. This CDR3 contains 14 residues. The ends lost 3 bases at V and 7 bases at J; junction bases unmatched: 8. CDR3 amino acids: CASSDWTGPGEQYF. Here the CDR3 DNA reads TGTGCCAGCAGTGATTGGACAGGGCCGGGAGAGCAGTACTTC.

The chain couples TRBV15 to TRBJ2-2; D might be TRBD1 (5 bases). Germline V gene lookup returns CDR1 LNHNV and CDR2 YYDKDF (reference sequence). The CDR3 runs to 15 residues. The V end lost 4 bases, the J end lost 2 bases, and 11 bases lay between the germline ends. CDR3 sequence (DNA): TGTGCCACCAGCAAGACAGATAGTAACACCGGGGAGCTGTTTTTT. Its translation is CATSKTDSNTGELFF.

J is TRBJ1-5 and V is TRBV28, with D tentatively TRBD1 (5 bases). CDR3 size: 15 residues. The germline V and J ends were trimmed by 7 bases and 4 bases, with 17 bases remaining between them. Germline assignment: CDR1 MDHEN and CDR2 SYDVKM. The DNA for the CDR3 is TGTGCCAGCAAACTAACGGGGGTACGGAATCAGCCCCAGCATTTT. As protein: CASKLTGVRNQPQHF.

CDR3 nucleotide sequence: TGCGCCAGCAGTGATGGGTTTTCAGGCTTTGATGGCTACACCTTC. Translation gives CASSDGFSGFDGYTF. The V and J genes are TRBV10-2 and TRBJ1-2, with D unclear. CDR3 length: 15 amino acids. Germline CDR1 and CDR2: WSHSY and SAAADI. The V and J ends lost 3 bases and 6 bases respectively, with 17 bases between them.

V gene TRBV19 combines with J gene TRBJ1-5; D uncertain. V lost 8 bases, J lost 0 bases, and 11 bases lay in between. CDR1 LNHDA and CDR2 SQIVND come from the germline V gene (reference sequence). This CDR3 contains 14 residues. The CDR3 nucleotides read TGTGCCAGTGACATAGTTAGTAGCAATCAGCCCCAGCATTTT. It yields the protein CASDIVSSNQPQHF.

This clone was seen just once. The DNA of the CDR3 is TGTGCCAGCAGCTCCGCCGGGACAATTGTTTATGGCTACACCTTC. This gives the protein CASSSAGTIVYGYTF. The V gene is TRBV5-5, the J gene TRBJ1-2; D is possibly TRBD1 (6 bases). The germline V gene encodes CDR1 SGHKS and CDR2 YYEKEE (reference sequence). Trimming took 3 bases from V and 5 from J, leaving 17 bases between them. The CDR3 loop spans 15 amino acids. The variable domain in full, with the rest retrieved from reference TRBV5-5 and TRBJ1-2, is DAGVTQSPTHLIKTRGQQVTLRCSPISGHKSVSWYQQVLGQGPQFIFQYYEKEERGRGNFPDRFSARQFPNYSSELNVNALLLGDSALYLCASSSAGTIVYGYTFGSGTRLTVV.

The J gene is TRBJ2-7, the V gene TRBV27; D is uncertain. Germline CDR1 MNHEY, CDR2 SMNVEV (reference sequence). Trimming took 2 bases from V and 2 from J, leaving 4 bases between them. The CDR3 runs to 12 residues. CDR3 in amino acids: CASSLPAYEQYF. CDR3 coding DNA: TGTGCCAGCAGTTTACCTGCCTACGAGCAGTACTTC.

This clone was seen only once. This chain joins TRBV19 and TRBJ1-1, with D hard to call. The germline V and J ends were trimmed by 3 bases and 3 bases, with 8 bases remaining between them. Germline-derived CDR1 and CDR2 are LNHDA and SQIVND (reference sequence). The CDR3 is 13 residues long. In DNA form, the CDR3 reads TGTGCCAGTAGTATTGGAAGGGACACTGAAGCTTTCTTT. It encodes CASSIGRDTEAFF.

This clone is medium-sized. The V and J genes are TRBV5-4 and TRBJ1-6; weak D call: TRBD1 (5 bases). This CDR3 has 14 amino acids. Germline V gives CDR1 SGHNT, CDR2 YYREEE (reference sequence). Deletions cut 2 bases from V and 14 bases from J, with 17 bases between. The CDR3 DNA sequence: TGTGCCAGCAGCTTAGGGGACCGAGGTTCGGCCCTCCACTTT. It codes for CASSLGDRGSALHF.

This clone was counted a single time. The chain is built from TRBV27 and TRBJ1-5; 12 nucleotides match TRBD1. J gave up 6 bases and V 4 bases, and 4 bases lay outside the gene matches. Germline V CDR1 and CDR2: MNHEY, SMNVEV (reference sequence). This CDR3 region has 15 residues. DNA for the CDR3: TGTGCCAGCAGTTCGGGGACAGGGGGCTTTCAGCCCCAGCATTTT. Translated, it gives CASSSGTGGFQPQHF.

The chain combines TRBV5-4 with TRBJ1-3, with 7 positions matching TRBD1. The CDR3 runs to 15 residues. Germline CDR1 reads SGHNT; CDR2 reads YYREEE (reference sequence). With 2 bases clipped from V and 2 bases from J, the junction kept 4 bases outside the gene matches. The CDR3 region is CASSFAGGPGNTIYF. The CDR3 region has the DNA TGTGCCAGCAGCTTCGCAGGGGGGCCTGGAAACACCATATATTTT.